This TCR beta chain was sequenced for a study of cytomegalovirus exposure and HLA in healthy donors. Turning to the study itself: One earlier analysis, a look at roughly 170 million T cells, found more than 100 million unique TCR beta sequences.

Of note for this clone: What it binds is unknown.

PCR amplification relied on 60 Vbeta primers (plus 13 Jbeta primers). Assay used: immunoSEQ multiplex PCR; TCRdb lists only in-frame clones, some missing. The sample lists 160,000 or so clones; 60% to 85% were seen once. Whole-study findings and limits: An analysis was carried out at a later point. It showed that HLA-associated TCR beta chains were more clonally expanded than equally common non-associated chains. Sequencing probably produced one cluster of sequence variants that were highly shared. According to the study, roughly 180 TCR beta chains were cytomegalovirus-associated.

This CDR3 is built from 16 residues. In germline, CDR1 is LNHDA, CDR2 SQIVND (reference sequence). Trimming removed 7 bases from V and 6 bases from J; junction bases left unmatched: 10. The chain has TRBV19 and TRBJ2-1; 12 bases are shared with TRBD1. What was sequenced was PBMCs. This TCR derives from a woman between 35 and 50 years old in good health and CMV-seronegative. This CDR3 is CASTPRGQGAFNEQFF. In DNA, the CDR3 is TGTGCCAGTACTCCCCGGGGACAGGGGGCATTCAATGAGCAGTTCTTC.